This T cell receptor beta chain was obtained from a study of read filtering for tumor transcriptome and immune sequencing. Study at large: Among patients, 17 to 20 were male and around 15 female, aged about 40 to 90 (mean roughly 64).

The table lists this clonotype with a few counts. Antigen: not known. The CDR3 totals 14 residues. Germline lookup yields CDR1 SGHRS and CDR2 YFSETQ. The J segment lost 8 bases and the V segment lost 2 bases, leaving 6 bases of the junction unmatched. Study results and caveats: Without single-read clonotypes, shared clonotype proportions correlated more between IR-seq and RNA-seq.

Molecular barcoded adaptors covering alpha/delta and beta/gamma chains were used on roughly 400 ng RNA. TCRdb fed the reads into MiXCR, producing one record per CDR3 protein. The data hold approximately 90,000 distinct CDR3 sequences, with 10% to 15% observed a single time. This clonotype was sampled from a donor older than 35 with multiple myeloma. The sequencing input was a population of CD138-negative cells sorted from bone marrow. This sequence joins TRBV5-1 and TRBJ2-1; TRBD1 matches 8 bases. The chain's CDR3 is CASSLGQGGDEQFF. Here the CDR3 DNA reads TGCGCCAGCAGCTTAGGACAGGGAGGCGATGAGCAGTTCTTC.